These T cell receptor beta chains were read from a single sample in a study of cytomegalovirus exposure and HLA in healthy donors. The table came from immunoSEQ multiplex PCR; TCRdb's copy has only in-frame clones and leaves some out. The profile shows around 140,000 clones, around four fifths of them singletons. The sample comprised PBMCs. These TCRs come from a man aged 30 to 39 in good health and CMV-seropositive. Each CDR3 is given with its conserved first and last residue. Each record gives: V gene, clone size, J gene, D gene, CDR3 protein, CDR3 DNA. A D gene is named only where the DNA matches it firmly. The listing skips clone size in some rows; elsewhere it reads once, few, many or a size class.

v_gene: TRBV10-2
abundance: NA
j_gene: TRBJ2-7
d_gene: NA
CDR3aa: CASAGAEQYF
CDR3nt: TGCGCCAGCGCAGGGGCCGAGCAGTACTTC

v_gene: TRBV7-9
abundance: NA
j_gene: TRBJ2-1
d_gene: NA
CDR3aa: CASGGGPRNEQFF
CDR3nt: TGTGCCAGCGGCGGAGGGCCGAGGAATGAGCAGTTCTTC

v_gene: TRBV2
abundance: NA
j_gene: TRBJ2-3
d_gene: TRBD1
CDR3aa: CASSVGDRGRNF
CDR3nt: TGTGCCAGCAGTGTCGGGGACAGGGGAAGGAATTTT

v_gene: TRBV15
abundance: once
j_gene: TRBJ2-5
d_gene: NA
CDR3aa: CATSPRRDQETQYF
CDR3nt: TGTGCCACCAGCCCCAGGAGGGACCAAGAGACCCAGTACTTC

v_gene: TRBV28
abundance: NA
j_gene: TRBJ2-7
d_gene: NA
CDR3aa: CASSLAAGPPDEQYF
CDR3nt: TGTGCCAGCAGTTTAGCAGCGGGCCCCCCCGACGAGCAGTACTTC

v_gene: TRBV15
abundance: NA
j_gene: TRBJ2-1
d_gene: TRBD1
CDR3aa: CATSERQGAKGEQFF
CDR3nt: TGTGCCACCAGCGAAAGACAGGGGGCTAAGGGTGAGCAGTTCTTC

v_gene: TRBV7-9
abundance: NA
j_gene: TRBJ2-3
d_gene: TRBD2
CDR3aa: CASSGLADLSTDTQYF
CDR3nt: TGTGCCAGCAGCGGACTAGCGGACCTAAGCACAGATACGCAGTATTTT

v_gene: TRBV2
abundance: NA
j_gene: TRBJ1-6
d_gene: NA
CDR3aa: CASSGALYSPLHF
CDR3nt: TGTGCCAGCAGTGGAGCCCTTTATTCACCCCTCCACTTT

v_gene: TRBV30
abundance: NA
j_gene: TRBJ2-5
d_gene: NA
CDR3aa: CAWSVGVTQYF
CDR3nt: TGTGCCTGGAGTGTAGGAGTTACCCAGTACTTC

v_gene: TRBV6-1
abundance: NA
j_gene: TRBJ2-5
d_gene: TRBD2
CDR3aa: CASSDLGLPSGETQYF
CDR3nt: TGTGCCAGCAGTGACCTGGGACTACCCTCGGGAGAGACCCAGTACTTC

v_gene: TRBV28
abundance: NA
j_gene: TRBJ2-1
d_gene: NA
CDR3aa: CASSPSGGGLAYEFF
CDR3nt: TGTGCCAGCAGTCCTAGCGGAGGGGGACTTGCATATGAGTTCTTC

v_gene: TRBV4-1
abundance: once
j_gene: TRBJ2-3
d_gene: TRBD2
CDR3aa: CASSPKASGGPTDTQYF
CDR3nt: TGCGCCAGCAGCCCGAAGGCTAGCGGGGGGCCCACAGATACGCAGTATTTT

v_gene: TRBV4-2
abundance: NA
j_gene: TRBJ2-2
d_gene: TRBD2
CDR3aa: CASSPRTSGSDTGELFF
CDR3nt: TGTGCCAGCAGCCCGCGGACTAGCGGGAGTGATACCGGGGAGCTGTTTTTT

v_gene: TRBV10-2
abundance: NA
j_gene: TRBJ1-5
d_gene: TRBD1
CDR3aa: CASSESSGGGHF
CDR3nt: TGCGCCAGCAGTGAGTCATCAGGGGGAGGGCATTTT

v_gene: TRBV18
abundance: NA
j_gene: TRBJ2-7
d_gene: TRBD2
CDR3aa: CASSPGGGVSEQYF
CDR3nt: TGTGCCAGCTCACCCGGGGGGGGCGTGTCCGAGCAGTACTTC

v_gene: TRBV6-5
abundance: NA
j_gene: TRBJ2-7
d_gene: NA
CDR3aa: CASSPQGGSSYEQYF
CDR3nt: TGTGCCAGCAGTCCTCAGGGGGGTAGCTCCTACGAGCAGTACTTC

v_gene: TRBV5-8
abundance: NA
j_gene: TRBJ1-4
d_gene: TRBD1
CDR3aa: CASSLGQGGEKLFF
CDR3nt: TGTGCCAGCAGCTTAGGACAGGGTGGTGAAAAACTGTTTTTT

v_gene: TRBV11-3
abundance: NA
j_gene: TRBJ2-3
d_gene: TRBD2
CDR3aa: CASSLSGGTDTQYF
CDR3nt: TGTGCCAGCAGCTTGTCGGGGGGGACAGATACGCAGTATTTT

v_gene: TRBV18
abundance: NA
j_gene: TRBJ2-1
d_gene: TRBD2
CDR3aa: CATGGGYNEQFF
CDR3nt: TGTGCCACGGGAGGAGGTTACAATGAGCAGTTCTTC

v_gene: TRBV29-1
abundance: NA
j_gene: TRBJ1-2
d_gene: TRBD1
CDR3aa: CSARGQGYGYTF
CDR3nt: TGCAGCGCCCGTGGACAGGGTTATGGCTACACCTTC

v_gene: TRBV11-2
abundance: NA
j_gene: TRBJ1-1
d_gene: NA
CDR3aa: CASSLQNTEAFF
CDR3nt: TGTGCCAGCAGTTTACAGAACACTGAAGCTTTCTTT

v_gene: TRBV18
abundance: NA
j_gene: TRBJ2-5
d_gene: NA
CDR3aa: CASSPTGGYQETQYF
CDR3nt: TGTGCCAGCTCACCAACTGGGGGGTACCAAGAGACCCAGTACTTC

v_gene: TRBV2
abundance: NA
j_gene: TRBJ2-4
d_gene: NA
CDR3aa: CASSVINIQYF
CDR3nt: TGTGCCAGCAGCGTTATAAACATTCAGTACTTC

v_gene: TRBV19
abundance: NA
j_gene: TRBJ1-3
d_gene: TRBD1
CDR3aa: CASSILGTAILSGNTIYF
CDR3nt: TGTGCCAGTAGTATTTTGGGGACAGCCATCCTCTCTGGAAACACCATATATTTT